This entry lists 2 T cell receptor beta chains sequenced from one sample in a study of shared clonotypes between healthy human individuals. Repertoires were generated with immunoSEQ multiplex PCR, while TCRdb's copy carries only in-frame clones and drops some. The top ten hold over 50% of the sample, which has around 79,000 clones, about 65% seen once. Sequencing was done on a sample of memory CD8+ T cells sorted from blood. Noted subset: CD45RO+ cells pooled with CCR7-negative TemRA cells. These receptors all stem from a man aged 30 to 39 in good health.

The chain employs TRBV19 and TRBJ2-1; D not certain. Germline V CDR1 and CDR2: LNHDA, SQIVND (reference sequence). This CDR3 region has 19 residues. Trimming removed 0 bases at V and 2 bases at J, with 20 bases between. This CDR3 reads CASSIDRVTSFIPYNEQFF. The DNA for the CDR3 is TGTGCCAGTAGTATAGACCGAGTCACCTCCTTTATCCCCTACAATGAGCAGTTCTTC.

The chain is built from TRBV7-9 and TRBJ2-3; the D is unclear. V gave up 0 bases and J gave up 0 bases, with 7 bases separating them. Germline V lookup: CDR1 SEHNR, CDR2 FQNEAQ (reference sequence). The CDR3 contains 15 residues. CDR3 DNA sequence: TGTGCCAGCAGCTTAGCGACGGGTAGCACAGATACGCAGTATTTT. This encodes CASSLATGSTDTQYF. Full variable domain (remainder filled in from reference TRBV7-9 and TRBJ2-3): DTGVSQNPRHKITKRGQNVTFRCDPISEHNRLYWYRQTLGQGPEFLTYFQNEAQLEKSRLLSDRFSAERPKGSFSTLEIQRTEQGDSAMYLCASSLATGSTDTQYFGPGTRLTVL.